This entry describes one T cell receptor beta chain. The antigen is undetermined. Germline trimming cut 5 bases from V and 7 bases from J; bases unmatched to any gene: 12. CDR1 and CDR2 (germline): LNHDA, SQIVND (reference sequence). CDR3 length equals 16 residues. The data stem from a study of T cell responses to AZD1222 COVID-19 vaccine. Points from the study as a whole: In a largely white British group with more females than males, clonal diversity was possibly underestimated.

Measured with immunoSEQ multiplex PCR; TCRdb has only the in-frame clones, and not every one. Of about 110,000 clones listed, 80% to 90% are singletons. The material sequenced was peripheral blood, taken 28 days after the second AZD1222 dose. The receptor's source is an adult who received the AZD1222 COVID-19 vaccine. The chain employs TRBV19 and TRBJ2-2, with 8 bases matching TRBD1. The CDR3 is CASSPLPGTGSGELFF. Here the CDR3 DNA reads TGTGCCAGTAGTCCCCTCCCCGGGACAGGCAGCGGGGAGCTGTTTTTT. Variable domain in full (rest from reference TRBV19 and TRBJ2-2): DGGITQSPKYLFRKEGQNVTLSCEQNLNHDAMYWYRQDPGQGLRLIYYSQIVNDFQKGDIAEGYSVSREKKESFPLTVTSAQKNPTAFYLCASSPLPGTGSGELFFGEGSRLTVL.